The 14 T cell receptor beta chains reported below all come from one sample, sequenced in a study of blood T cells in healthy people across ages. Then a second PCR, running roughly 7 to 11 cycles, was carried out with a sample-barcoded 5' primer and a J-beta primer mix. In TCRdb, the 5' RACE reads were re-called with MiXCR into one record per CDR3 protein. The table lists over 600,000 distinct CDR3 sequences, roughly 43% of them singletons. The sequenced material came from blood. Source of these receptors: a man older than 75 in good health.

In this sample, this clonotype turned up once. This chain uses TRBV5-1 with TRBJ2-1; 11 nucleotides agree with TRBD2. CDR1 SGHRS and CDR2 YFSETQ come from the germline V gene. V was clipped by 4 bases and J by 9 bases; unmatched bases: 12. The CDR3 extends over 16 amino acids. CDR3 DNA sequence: TGCGCCAGCAGCCCAGGCCTAGCGGGGGGTCACAGTGAGCAGTTCTTC. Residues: CASSPGLAGGHSEQFF.

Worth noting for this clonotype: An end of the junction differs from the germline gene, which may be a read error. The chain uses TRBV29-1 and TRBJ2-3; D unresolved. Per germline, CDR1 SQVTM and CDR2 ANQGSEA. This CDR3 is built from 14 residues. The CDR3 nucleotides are TGCAACGTTGAAGGCAGGCATATCACAGATACGCAGTATTTT. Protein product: CNVEGRHITDTQYF.

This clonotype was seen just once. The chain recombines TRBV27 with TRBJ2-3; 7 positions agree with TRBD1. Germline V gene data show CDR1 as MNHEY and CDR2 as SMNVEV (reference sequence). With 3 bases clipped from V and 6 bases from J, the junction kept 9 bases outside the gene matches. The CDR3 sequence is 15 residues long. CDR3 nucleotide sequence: TGTGCCAGCAGTTTTCATACAGGGGCTTCGGATACGCAGTATTTT. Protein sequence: CASSFHTGASDTQYF.

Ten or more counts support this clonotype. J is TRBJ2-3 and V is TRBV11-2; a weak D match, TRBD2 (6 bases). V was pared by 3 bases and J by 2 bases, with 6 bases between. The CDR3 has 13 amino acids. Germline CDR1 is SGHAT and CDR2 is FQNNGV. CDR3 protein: CASSLRDTDTQYF. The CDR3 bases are TGTGCCAGCAGCTTGCGGGACACAGATACGCAGTATTTT.

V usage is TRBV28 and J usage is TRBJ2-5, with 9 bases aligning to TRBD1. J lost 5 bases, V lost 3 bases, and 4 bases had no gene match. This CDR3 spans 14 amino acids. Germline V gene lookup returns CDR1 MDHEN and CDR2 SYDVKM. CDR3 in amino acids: CASSLLDRGETQYF. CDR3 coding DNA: TGTGCCAGCAGTTTGCTAGACAGGGGGGAGACCCAGTACTTC.

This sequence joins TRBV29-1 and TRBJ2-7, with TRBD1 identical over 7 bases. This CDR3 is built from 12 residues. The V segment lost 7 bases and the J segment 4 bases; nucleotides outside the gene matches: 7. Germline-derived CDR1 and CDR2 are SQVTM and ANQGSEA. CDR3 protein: CSAKTGLYEQYF. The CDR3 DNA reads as TGCAGCGCCAAGACAGGGCTGTACGAGCAGTACTTC.

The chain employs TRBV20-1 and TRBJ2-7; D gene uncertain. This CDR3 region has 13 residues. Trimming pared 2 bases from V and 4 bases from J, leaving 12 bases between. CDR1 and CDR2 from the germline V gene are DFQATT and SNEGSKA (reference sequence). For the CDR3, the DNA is TGCAGTGCTAGAAGGGAATTAGGGTACGAGCAGTACTTC. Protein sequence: CSARRELGYEQYF.

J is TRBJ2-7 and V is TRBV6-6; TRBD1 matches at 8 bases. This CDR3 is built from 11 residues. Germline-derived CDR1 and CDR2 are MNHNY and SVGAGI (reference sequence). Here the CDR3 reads CASGRGREQYF. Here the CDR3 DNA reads TGTGCTAGCGGCAGGGGGCGGGAGCAGTACTTC.

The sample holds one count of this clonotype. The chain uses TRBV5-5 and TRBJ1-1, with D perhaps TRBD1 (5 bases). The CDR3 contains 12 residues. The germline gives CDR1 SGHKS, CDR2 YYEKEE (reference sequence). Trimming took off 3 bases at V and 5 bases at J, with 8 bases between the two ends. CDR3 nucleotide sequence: TGTGCCAGCAGCTCAGGGATGACTGAAGCTTTCTTT. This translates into CASSSGMTEAFF.

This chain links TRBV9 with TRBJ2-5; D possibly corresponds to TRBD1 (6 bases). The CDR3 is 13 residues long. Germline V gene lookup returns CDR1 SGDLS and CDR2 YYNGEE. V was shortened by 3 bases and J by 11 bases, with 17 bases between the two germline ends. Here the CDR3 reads CASSAPQGIEQYF. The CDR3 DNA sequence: TGTGCCAGCAGCGCCCCACAGGGTATTGAGCAGTACTTC.

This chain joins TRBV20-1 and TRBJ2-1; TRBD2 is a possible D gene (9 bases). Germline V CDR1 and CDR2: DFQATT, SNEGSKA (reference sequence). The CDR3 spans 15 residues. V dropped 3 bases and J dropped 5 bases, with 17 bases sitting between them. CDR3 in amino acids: CSASQGASGNNEQFF. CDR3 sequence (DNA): TGCAGTGCTAGTCAGGGGGCTAGCGGGAACAATGAGCAGTTCTTC.

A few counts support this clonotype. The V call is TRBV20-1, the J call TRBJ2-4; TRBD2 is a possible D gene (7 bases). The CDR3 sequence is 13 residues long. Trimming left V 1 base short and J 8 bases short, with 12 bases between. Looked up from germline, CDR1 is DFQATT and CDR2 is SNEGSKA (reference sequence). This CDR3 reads CSARGGGVDIQYF. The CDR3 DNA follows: TGCAGTGCTAGAGGAGGGGGGGTGGACATTCAGTACTTC.

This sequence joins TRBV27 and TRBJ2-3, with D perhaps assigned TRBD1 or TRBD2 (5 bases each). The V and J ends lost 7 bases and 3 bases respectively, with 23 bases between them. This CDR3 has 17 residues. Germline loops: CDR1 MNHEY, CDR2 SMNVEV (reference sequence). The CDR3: CASTLAGALSGTDTQYF. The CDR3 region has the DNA TGTGCCAGCACTCTGGCCGGGGCTCTTTCGGGAACAGATACGCAGTATTTT.

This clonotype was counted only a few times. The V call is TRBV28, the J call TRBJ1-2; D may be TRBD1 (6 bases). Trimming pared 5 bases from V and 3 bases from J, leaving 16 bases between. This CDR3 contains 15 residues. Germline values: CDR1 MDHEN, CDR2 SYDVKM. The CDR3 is CASSPPGTTYYGYTF. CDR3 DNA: TGTGCCAGCAGTCCCCCCGGGACAACCTACTATGGCTACACCTTC.